This TCR beta chain stems from a study of T cell responses to AZD1222 COVID-19 vaccine. On the study more broadly: Second-dose groups at about 4 or about 12 weeks were pooled. Study-wide findings and caveats: Spike-specific TCR breadth and depth grew following two AZD1222 doses. White British donors predominated, females outnumbered males, and clonal diversity was possibly underestimated. Baseline seropositives among AZD1222 recipients totaled only five or six.

The germline V gene encodes CDR1 SGDLS and CDR2 YYNGEE. The CDR3 is 13 residues long. V dropped 0 bases and J dropped 7 bases, with 10 bases sitting between them. As to this clone: Antigen: not known.

Assay used: immunoSEQ multiplex PCR; TCRdb lists only in-frame clones, some missing. The sample yields 80,000 or so clones, just under 90% seen once. The source of this sequence is an adult in good health. The chain links TRBV9 to TRBJ1-2; no clear D gene. Here the sequenced sample was peripheral blood, taken on day 0 of AZD1222 vaccination. The CDR3 DNA follows: TGTGCCAGCAGCGTAGGACCCCAAACTGGCTACACCTTC. It yields the protein CASSVGPQTGYTF. The full variable domain, completed using reference TRBV9 and TRBJ1-2, is DSGVTQTPKHLITATGQRVTLRCSPRSGDLSVYWYQQSLDQGLQFLIQYYNGEERAKGNILERFSAQQFPDLHSELNLSSLELGDSALYFCASSVGPQTGYTFGSGTRLTVV.